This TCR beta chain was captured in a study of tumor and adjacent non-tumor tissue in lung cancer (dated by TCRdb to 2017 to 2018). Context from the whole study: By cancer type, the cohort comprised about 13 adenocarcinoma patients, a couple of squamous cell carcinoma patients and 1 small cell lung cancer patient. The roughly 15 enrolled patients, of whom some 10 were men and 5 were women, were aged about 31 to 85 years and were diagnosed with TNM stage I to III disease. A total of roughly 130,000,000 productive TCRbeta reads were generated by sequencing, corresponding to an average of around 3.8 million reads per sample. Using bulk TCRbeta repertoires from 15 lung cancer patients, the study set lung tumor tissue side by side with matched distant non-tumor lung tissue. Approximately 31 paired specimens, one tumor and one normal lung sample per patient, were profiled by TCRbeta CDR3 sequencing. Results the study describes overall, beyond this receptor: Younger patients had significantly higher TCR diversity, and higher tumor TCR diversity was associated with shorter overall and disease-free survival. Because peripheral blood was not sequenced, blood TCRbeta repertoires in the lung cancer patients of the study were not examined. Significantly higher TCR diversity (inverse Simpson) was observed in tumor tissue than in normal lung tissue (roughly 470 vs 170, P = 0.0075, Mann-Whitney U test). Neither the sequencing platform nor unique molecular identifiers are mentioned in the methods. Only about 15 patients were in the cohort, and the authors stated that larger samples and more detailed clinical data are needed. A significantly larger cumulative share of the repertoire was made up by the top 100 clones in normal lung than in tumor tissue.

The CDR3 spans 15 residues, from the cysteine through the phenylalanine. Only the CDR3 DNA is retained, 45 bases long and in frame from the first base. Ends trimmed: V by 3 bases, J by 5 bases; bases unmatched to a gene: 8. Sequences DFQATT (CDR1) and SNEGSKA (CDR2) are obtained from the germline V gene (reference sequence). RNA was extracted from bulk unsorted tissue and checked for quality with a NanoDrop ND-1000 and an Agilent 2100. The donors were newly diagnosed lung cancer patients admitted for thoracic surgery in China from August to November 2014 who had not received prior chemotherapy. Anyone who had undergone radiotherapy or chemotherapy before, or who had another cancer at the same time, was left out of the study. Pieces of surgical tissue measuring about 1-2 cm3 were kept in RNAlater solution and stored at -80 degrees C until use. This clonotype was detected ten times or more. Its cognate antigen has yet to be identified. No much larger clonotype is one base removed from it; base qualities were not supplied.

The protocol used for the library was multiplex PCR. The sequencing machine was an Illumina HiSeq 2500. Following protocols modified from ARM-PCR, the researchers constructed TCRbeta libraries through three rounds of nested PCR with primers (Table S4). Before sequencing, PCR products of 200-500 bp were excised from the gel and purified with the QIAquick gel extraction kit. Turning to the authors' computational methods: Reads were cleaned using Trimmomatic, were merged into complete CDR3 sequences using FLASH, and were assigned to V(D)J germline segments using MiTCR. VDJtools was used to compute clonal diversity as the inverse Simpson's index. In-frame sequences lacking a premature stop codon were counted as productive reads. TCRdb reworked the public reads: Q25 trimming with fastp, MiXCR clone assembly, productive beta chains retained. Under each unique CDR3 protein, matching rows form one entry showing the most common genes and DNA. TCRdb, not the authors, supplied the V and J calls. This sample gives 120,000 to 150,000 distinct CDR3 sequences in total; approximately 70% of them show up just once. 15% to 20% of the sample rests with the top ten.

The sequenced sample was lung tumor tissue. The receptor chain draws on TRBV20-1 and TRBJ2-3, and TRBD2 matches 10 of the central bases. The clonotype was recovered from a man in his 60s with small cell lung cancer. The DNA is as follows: TGCAGTGCTAGGAGTCCTAGCGGGAGTGGAGATACGCAGTATTTT. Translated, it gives CSARSPSGSGDTQYF.